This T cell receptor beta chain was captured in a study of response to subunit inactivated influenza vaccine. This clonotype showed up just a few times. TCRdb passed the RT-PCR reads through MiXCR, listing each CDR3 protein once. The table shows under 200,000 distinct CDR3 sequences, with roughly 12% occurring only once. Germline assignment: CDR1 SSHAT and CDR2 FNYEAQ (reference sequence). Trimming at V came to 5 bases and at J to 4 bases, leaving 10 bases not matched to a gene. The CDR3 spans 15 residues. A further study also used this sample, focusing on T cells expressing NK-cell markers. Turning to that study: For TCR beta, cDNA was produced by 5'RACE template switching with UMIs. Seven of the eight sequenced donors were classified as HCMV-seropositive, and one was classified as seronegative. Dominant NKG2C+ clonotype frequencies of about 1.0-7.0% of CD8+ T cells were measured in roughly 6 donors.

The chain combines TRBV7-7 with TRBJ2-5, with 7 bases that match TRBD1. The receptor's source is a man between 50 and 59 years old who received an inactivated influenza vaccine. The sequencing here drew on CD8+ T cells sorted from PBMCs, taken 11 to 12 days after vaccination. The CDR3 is CASSRSWAGGETQYF. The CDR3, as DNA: TGTGCCAGCAGCCGATCATGGGCAGGGGGAGAGACCCAGTACTTC.